Listed here are 17 T cell receptor beta chains from one sample, sequenced in a study of T cells in Graves' hyperthyroidism and ophthalmopathy (dated by TCRdb to between 2018 and 2021). Libraries were constructed by multiplex PCR. TCRdb lists the instrument as Illumina HiSeq 2000. TCR beta CDR3 regions were amplified from RNA transcripts. A first-round RT-PCR of the TCR CDR3 used the HTBI primer set with the Qiagen OneStep RT-PCR kit. The raw public data were reprocessed by TCRdb itself: fastp quality trimming at Q25, MiXCR clonotype calling, in-frame beta chains only. All rows with the same CDR3 protein become a single entry with the most common DNA and genes. The sample table contains some 250,000 distinct CDR3 sequences; only one count was recorded for about 14% of them. About 14% of the sample goes to the ten largest clones. The sequenced material came from blood. The receptors originated from a woman aged 40 to 50 with Graves' hyperthyroidism that later progressed to Graves' ophthalmopathy.

This clonotype was counted at least ten times. The chain uses TRBV27 and TRBJ1-5, with D hard to call. This CDR3 is 13 amino acids long. Trimming removed 0 bases from V and 4 bases from J, with 4 bases in between. CDR1 and CDR2 (germline): MNHEY, SMNVEV (reference sequence). The CDR3 loop is CASSLSLNQPQHF. The CDR3 bases are TGTGCCAGCAGTTTATCTCTGAATCAGCCCCAGCATTTT.

This clonotype has more than one count but fewer than ten. The V call is TRBV18, the J call TRBJ2-1; 10 bases match TRBD1. This CDR3 comprises 17 residues. V gave up 3 bases and J gave up 0 bases; unmatched junction bases: 5. Germline V lookup: CDR1 KGHSH, CDR2 LQKENI. The CDR3 DNA reads TGTGCCAGCTCACCGGGACAGGGGACCCTCTCCTACAATGAGCAGTTCTTC. Encoded protein: CASSPGQGTLSYNEQFF.

The table lists this clonotype with many counts. The V call is TRBV5-1, the J call TRBJ2-1; TRBD2 agrees at 11 bases. The CDR3 sequence is 15 residues long. V shed 5 bases, J shed 9 bases, and the junction held 10 bases outside the gene matches. Germline V lookup: CDR1 SGHRS, CDR2 YFSETQ. CDR3 sequence (DNA): TGCGCCAGCAGAAGTAGCGGGAGGGCCCCCCTTGAGCAGTTCTTC. This translates into CASRSSGRAPLEQFF.

This clonotype was found many times. The gene calls are TRBV29-1 and TRBJ2-2, with a tentative D call TRBD2 (6 bases). The germline V gene has CDR1 SQVTM and CDR2 ANQGSEA. This CDR3 spans 13 amino acids. The germline V and J ends were trimmed by 3 bases and 5 bases, with 10 bases remaining between them. CDR3 protein: CSVDQGGTGELFF. The CDR3 bases are TGCAGCGTTGATCAAGGAGGGACCGGGGAGCTGTTTTTT.

This clonotype was observed at least ten times. DNA of the CDR3: TGTGCCAGCAGTTTAAGGACTAGCCTTTACACCGGGGAGCTGTTTTTT. This codes for CASSLRTSLYTGELFF. The chain links TRBV28 to TRBJ2-2; 8 bases agree with TRBD2. The germline gives CDR1 MDHEN, CDR2 SYDVKM. The CDR3 spans 16 residues. Trimming removed 2 bases from V and 3 bases from J; junction bases left unmatched: 5.

Many counts were recorded for this clonotype. The J gene is TRBJ1-6, the V gene TRBV4-1, with a possible D match to TRBD1 (5 bases). Germline loops: CDR1 MGHRA, CDR2 YSYEKL. There are 16 residues in the CDR3. Trimming cost V 4 bases and J 5 bases, with 15 bases left between them. CDR3: CASSRSVGLNNSPLHF. In DNA, the CDR3 is TGCGCCAGCAGCCGGTCCGTGGGGCTTAATAATTCACCCCTCCACTTT.

This clonotype turned up a few times. The rearrangement links TRBV9 to TRBJ2-7; TRBD1 matches 10 bases. This CDR3 is built from 15 residues. The germline CDR1 and CDR2 sequences are SGDLS and YYNGEE. With V trimmed by 4 bases and J by 2 bases, 6 bases remained unmatched. CDR3 amino acids: CASSKTGTGAYEQYF. The CDR3 nucleotides are TGTGCCAGCAGCAAAACCGGGACAGGGGCCTACGAGCAGTACTTC.

This clonotype was recorded many times. The CDR3 DNA is TGTGCTGGGGACAGGGGTTCCTACGAGCAGTACTTC. It specifies CAGDRGSYEQYF. The genes are TRBV30 and TRBJ2-7; the match to TRBD1 covers 10 bases. CDR1 GTSNPN and CDR2 SVGIG come from the germline V gene (reference sequence). There are 12 residues in the CDR3.

This clonotype was detected ten times or more. The chain carries TRBV5-1 and TRBJ2-2; the match to TRBD1 covers 8 bases. The junction had 5 bases not matched to a gene; V was cut back by 3 bases and J by 4 bases. The germline V gene has CDR1 SGHRS and CDR2 YFSETQ. This CDR3 region has 15 residues. The CDR3 DNA reads TGCGCCAGCAGCTCCAGGACAGGGCTCACCGGGGAGCTGTTTTTT. It encodes CASSSRTGLTGELFF.

This clonotype was seen repeatedly, ten times or more. This chain links TRBV11-1 with TRBJ2-7; 7 positions agree with TRBD2. The trim removed 3 bases at V and 6 bases at J, leaving 8 bases unmatched. Germline V lookup: CDR1 SGHAT, CDR2 FQDESV (reference sequence). The CDR3 runs 14 residues. The CDR3 bases are TGTGCCAGCAGCTTCGAGGGAGGGCCTGTCGAGCAGTACTTC. It codes for CASSFEGGPVEQYF.

This clonotype occurred many times. The J gene is TRBJ2-6, the V gene TRBV2; no reliable D call. The germline gives CDR1 SNHLY, CDR2 FYNNEI. The CDR3 loop spans 17 amino acids. V shed 3 bases and J shed 2 bases, with 14 bases lying between them. The CDR3 spells CASSDLGKSPGANVLTF. The CDR3 DNA follows: TGTGCCAGCAGTGATCTGGGCAAATCGCCTGGGGCCAACGTCCTGACTTTC.

In its sample, this clonotype was seen many times. This chain joins TRBV7-9 and TRBJ1-1; tentatively, D is TRBD1 (5 bases). Per germline, CDR1 SEHNR and CDR2 FQNEAQ (reference sequence). The CDR3 sequence is 15 residues long. The V gene lost 2 bases and the J gene lost 1 base, with 11 bases spanning the gap. The CDR3 protein is CASSLLAGENTEAFF. In nucleotides, the CDR3 is TGTGCCAGCAGCTTACTAGCGGGGGAGAACACTGAAGCTTTCTTT.

In its sample, this clonotype was seen many times. The chain is built from TRBV12-3 or TRBV12-4 and TRBJ1-6; D call uncertain. This CDR3 spans 15 amino acids. The V end lost 3 bases, the J end lost 5 bases, and 11 bases lay between the germline ends. The CDR3 loop is CASSFARIHNSPLHF. Here the CDR3 DNA reads TGTGCCAGCAGTTTCGCCAGGATTCATAATTCACCCCTCCACTTT.

This clonotype was seen at least ten times. The rearrangement links TRBV12-3 or TRBV12-4 to TRBJ2-7, with TRBD1 matching 7 bases. The ends lost 4 bases at V and 6 bases at J; junction bases unmatched: 9. The CDR3 contains 14 residues. In nucleotides, the CDR3 is TGTGCCAGCAGTTCGAGACAGGGTTGGATCGAGCAGTACTTC. Its protein product is CASSSRQGWIEQYF.

The DNA for the CDR3 is TGTGCCAGCTCCGGTTGGGGACGAAGGTCAGATACGCAGTATTTT. It codes for CASSGWGRRSDTQYF. The V gene is TRBV5-6, the J gene TRBJ2-3; D might be TRBD1 or TRBD2, each matching 5 bases. The V gene lost 7 bases and the J gene lost 4 bases, with 19 bases spanning the gap. The germline V gene has CDR1 SGHDT and CDR2 YYEEEE. The CDR3 runs 15 residues.

This clonotype was picked up a small number of times. The chain uses TRBV19 and TRBJ2-2, with D hard to call. Germline V gene lookup returns CDR1 LNHDA and CDR2 SQIVND (reference sequence). V gave up 6 bases and J gave up 7 bases, with 24 bases separating them. The CDR3 has 17 amino acids. In DNA form, the CDR3 reads TGTGCCAGTAGGCCGGTTGAGGCGCCCGCGGACCTCGGGGAGCTGTTTTTT. Its protein product is CASRPVEAPADLGELFF.

This clonotype was seen a few times. This rearrangement joins TRBV20-1 to TRBJ2-3, with TRBD2 identical over 10 bases. V was clipped by 7 bases and J by 4 bases; unmatched bases: 11. Looked up from germline, CDR1 is DFQATT and CDR2 is SNEGSKA (reference sequence). The CDR3 has 15 amino acids. CDR3 DNA: TGCAGTGAGGTAGCGGGAGGCCAAATCCCAGATACGCAGTATTTT. Translation: CSEVAGGQIPDTQYF.